This passage covers 2 T cell receptor beta chains from one sample sequenced in a study of cytomegalovirus exposure and HLA in healthy donors (dated by TCRdb to about 2017). The method was the immunoSEQ multiplex PCR assay. A mixture of 60 forward primers for TCR Vbeta segments and 13 reverse primers for TCR Jbeta segments was used in the multiplex PCR. What TCRdb holds here is the immuneACCESS table cut down to in-frame rearrangements. Part of the clones is not present; checked against another copy, under half of the missing clones reflect an unresolved V gene, and the others are unexplained. The sample records about 150,000 clones, 70% to 80% of which are singletons. The top ten constitute about 3.7% of the sample. The source material was PBMCs. The receptors stem from a human donor in good health.

Points on this clone: Other DNA sequences of this sample code for an identical CDR3. The chain links TRBV27 to TRBJ2-2; TRBD1 aligns across 10 bases. Germline trimming cut 6 bases from V and 6 bases from J; bases unmatched to any gene: 4. The CDR3 covers 14 residues. The germline V gene encodes CDR1 MNHEY and CDR2 SMNVEV (reference sequence). CDR3 sequence reads: CASRRQGASGELFF. The DNA for the CDR3 is TGTGCCAGCAGACGACAGGGGGCGTCCGGGGAGCTGTTTTTT.

V and J are TRBV9 and TRBJ2-2, with D possibly matching TRBD2 (6 bases). The CDR3 contains 17 residues. V was trimmed by 5 bases and J by 0 bases, leaving 17 bases between them. CDR1 is SGDLS, CDR2 YYNGEE, per germline. The CDR3 DNA sequence: TGTGCCAGCAGACACAGCTTGGGACTGCCGAACACCGGGGAGCTGTTTTTT. Its protein product is CASRHSLGLPNTGELFF.